This T cell receptor (beta chain) was retrieved from a study of T cells in Graves' hyperthyroidism and ophthalmopathy (dated by TCRdb to about 2019). Broadly, across the study: Peripheral blood samples were taken at the time of initial diagnosis, prior to any treatment. After sampling, hyperthyroidism patients received methimazole starting at 30 mg daily, and ophthalmopathy patients received high-dose intravenous methylprednisolone. Prospective prediction of ophthalmopathy was tested in an independent validation cohort consisting of 18 hyperthyroidism patients and approximately 16 patients who later progressed to ophthalmopathy. In more than 5 Graves' hyperthyroidism patients, the study also compared T-cell repertoires from thyroid tissue with T-cell repertoires from blood. The 100 discovery patients were randomly divided into training and test sets at a 7:3 ratio. To identify TCR V-J signatures that set the groups apart, the researchers used a discovery cohort of 100 or so patients, made up of 43 with Graves' ophthalmopathy and 57 with stable Graves' hyperthyroidism. TCR Vbeta CDR3 sequencing of around 130 peripheral blood samples (fewer than 45 ophthalmopathy, 75 hyperthyroidism and approximately 17 progressor patients) is reported in the paper.

TCR beta CDR3 regions were amplified from RNA transcripts. The TCR CDR3 was subjected to a first round of RT-PCR using the HTBI primer set and the Qiagen OneStep RT-PCR kit. The libraries were constructed in a second round of multiplex PCR and then size-selected and purified. The libraries were sequenced on an Illumina HiSeq2000 using paired-end 100 bp reads. Turning to the authors' computational methods: Raw data were processed with SOAPnuke, discarding reads with adapters, uncalled bases, mean Phred below 15, or no exact constant-primer or identifier match. High-quality paired reads were merged with COPE v1.2.5, and unique nucleotide sequences were defined as clonotypes. Clonotypes were aligned to IMGT TRBV, TRBD and TRBJ reference segments using MiTCR v1.1. Only V-J combinations with frequency above 0.0001, covering 98% to 99.2% of repertoires, were analysed. The TCS score was defined as F50 (clonal expansion) divided by E x V (chaos), with BLOSUM62-based TCRdist calculated between CDR3 peptides within each V-J. Welch's t-statistics and random forest reduced approximately 520 V-J features to 13, which were used in a naive Bayes classifier (R e1071). Using fastp trimming at Q25 and MiXCR clonotype assembly, TCRdb reanalyzed the public sequencing data and kept in-frame beta chains. All rows with the same CDR3 protein become a single entry with the most common DNA and genes. The V and J calls here are based on TCRdb, not the publication. Present in this sample are around 270,000 distinct CDR3 sequences, roughly 19% of which were seen just once. The biggest ten clones account for about two fifths of the sample.

General findings and caveats noted by the study authors: A 13 V-J signature model separated ophthalmopathy from stable hyperthyroidism, with nearly 90% sensitivity and 81% to 83% specificity in cross-validation and 80%/75% in testing. Sample size was not statistically predetermined, and blinding of investigators to group allocation was not performed. In validation, progression to ophthalmopathy was predicted by the model with 70.59% sensitivity and nearly 75% specificity, a median of approximately 6.5 months before onset. Most expanded thyroid clonotypes (frequency above 0.001) were also detected in blood, a finding suggesting that blood repertoires may reflect thyroid immune responses.

Moderately to severely active disease, a Clinical Activity Score of at least 3, a NOSPECS grade of at least 4, and a duration under 3 months were present in ophthalmopathy patients. Patients with uncontrolled infections, other autoimmune diseases, pregnancy or lactation were excluded. Diagnoses were established on the basis of clinical symptoms, serum thyroxine and TRAb, thyroid ultrasound, and orbital computed tomography. PBMCs were isolated from about 10 ml of fresh peripheral blood by Ficoll-Paque density gradient centrifugation. Total RNA was extracted using Trizol reagent, and RNA quality was assessed on an Agilent 2100 Bioanalyzer. About this clonotype: The target of this receptor is not known. No base qualities exist here, and no much larger clone lies one base off it.

The germline V gene (reference sequence) specifies DFQATT as CDR1 and SNEGSKA as CDR2. The CDR3 sequence holds 13 residues, the cysteine and phenylalanine included. The only DNA kept is the CDR3, 39 bases in frame from the first base. V loses 6 bases at its end and J loses 2 bases; junction bases beyond the gene matches: 7. This clonotype originated in a man between 50 and 59 years old with Graves' ophthalmopathy. The chain was built from TRBV20-1 and TRBJ2-7; 7 central nucleotides agree with TRBD1. Material: blood. The CDR3 is CSADRAAAYEQYF. The DNA sequence is given as TGCAGTGCCGACAGGGCCGCCGCCTACGAGCAGTACTTC.